This TCR beta chain originates from a study of cytomegalovirus exposure and HLA in healthy donors. Use of 60 Vbeta and 13 Jbeta primers characterized the PCR. Sequencing was performed with immunoSEQ multiplex PCR; in TCRdb, only in-frame clones are kept and a portion is missing. The profile shows about 200,000 clones, around 79% of them singletons. Unrecorded immune exposure was likely among donors, who were nominally healthy when sampled. Material: PBMCs. The source is a man younger than 30 in good health and CMV-seronegative.

The CDR3 region has the DNA TGTGCCAGCAGTTACGGGGACAGGAGAAATTCACCCCTCCACTTT. It yields the protein CASSYGDRRNSPLHF. The rearrangement links TRBV6-5 to TRBJ1-6, with 8 bases aligning to TRBD1. CDR3 size: 15 residues. Germline V lookup: CDR1 MNHEY, CDR2 SVGAGI. With V trimmed by 2 bases and J by 7 bases, 4 bases remained unmatched.